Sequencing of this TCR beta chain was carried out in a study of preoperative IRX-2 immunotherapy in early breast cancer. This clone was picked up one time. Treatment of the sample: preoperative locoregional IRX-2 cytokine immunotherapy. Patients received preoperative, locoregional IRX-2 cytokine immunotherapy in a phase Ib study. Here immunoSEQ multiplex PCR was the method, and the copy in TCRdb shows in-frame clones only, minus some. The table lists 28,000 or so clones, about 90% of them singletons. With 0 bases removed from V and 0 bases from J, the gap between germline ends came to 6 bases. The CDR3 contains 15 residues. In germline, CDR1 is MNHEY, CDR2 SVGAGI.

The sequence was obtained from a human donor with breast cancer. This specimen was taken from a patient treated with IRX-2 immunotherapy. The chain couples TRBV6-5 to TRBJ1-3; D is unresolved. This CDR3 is CASSYSWGSGNTIYF. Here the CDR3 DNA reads TGTGCCAGCAGTTACTCGTGGGGCTCTGGAAACACCATATATTTT.